The entry below describes one T cell receptor (beta chain). Its matching antigen is unknown. Trimming cost V 3 bases and J 6 bases, with 10 bases left between them. The CDR3 covers 13 residues. Per germline, CDR1 LNHDA and CDR2 SQIVND (reference sequence). Each sample came from a Caucasian adult donor living in Nashville, Tennessee. This entry comes from a study of shared clonotypes between healthy human individuals. Study-level results: The expectation was that sequencing depth would affect clonotype sharing among donors.

For every subset, genomic DNA was evenly distributed across several immunoSEQ plates. Replicate PCRs were loaded with approximately 300 ng DNA from unsorted PBMC, about 32,000 T cell genomes. Measured with immunoSEQ multiplex PCR; TCRdb has only the in-frame clones, and not every one. The data contain approximately 500,000 clones, 75% to 85% of them singletons. Sample: PBMCs. This TCR came from a middle-aged woman in good health. Some clones in this sample may be carry-over from other donors' samples. The genes are TRBV19 and TRBJ2-3; D ambiguous. The CDR3 bases are TGTGCCAGTAGTATTGGACCCCGGGATACGCAGTATTTT. Amino acid sequence: CASSIGPRDTQYF.